This TCR beta chain was captured by sequencing in a study of human T cells and chemical hapten exposure. Across the whole study: The study patch tested 0.01% DPC on the upper back and read results at 6 days.

Indicated time point: patch test 1, 2 weeks after DPC sensitization. Specified treatment: therapeutic diphenylcyclopropenone sensitization with weekly scalp DPC. Study conclusions and caveats: Large CDR3 similarity clusters arose significantly more often from expanded TCRs than from controls.

Germline trimming cut 5 bases from V and 4 bases from J; bases unmatched to any gene: 2. This CDR3 region has 13 residues. For the library, individual cDNA molecules each received unique molecular identifiers. Methods used by the authors: A per-sample median of roughly 100,000 TCRs was observed, with a range of roughly 20,000 to 690,600. MiXCR was run by TCRdb on the RACE reads, yielding one entry per CDR3 protein. These V and J calls derive from TCRdb rather than the authors' analysis. This sample has about 380,000 distinct CDR3 sequences, with approximately 5.1% found just once. Ten or more counts support this clonotype. The antigen remains unidentified.

The material was whole blood, obtained in connection with sensitization to the hapten diphenylcyclopropenone (DPC). The V call is TRBV12-3 or TRBV12-4, the J call TRBJ1-1, with 9 bases lining up with TRBD1. The receptor comes from a woman aged 45-59 years with alopecia areata. Some clones in this sample may be carry-over from other donors' samples. The CDR3 loop reads CASSRGQGTEAFF. For the CDR3, the DNA is TGTGCCAGCAGTCGGGGACAGGGCACTGAAGCTTTCTTT.